This T cell receptor (beta chain) stems from a study of naive and memory T cell subsets. Between the trimmed V and J ends, which lost 6 bases and 9 bases, there was a span of 9 bases. The CDR3 consists of 11 residues. Germline CDR1 SEHNR, CDR2 FQNEAQ (reference sequence). Details on this clonotype: No antigen is known for it.

The beta constant-region primer was an equimolar mix of two oligonucleotides covering TRBC1 and TRBC2. Four rounds of PCR amplified the ligated cDNA using nested alpha and beta constant-region primers plus SP2. TCRdb processed the UMI-ligation and nested PCR reads anew with MiXCR; each CDR3 protein has one entry. The sample lists 85,000 to 130,000 distinct CDR3 sequences, about 14% seen once, with 2.8% in the top ten. Broader study findings: Naive repertoires, especially CD8, held a few larger clonotypes, possibly memory cells re-expressing CD45RA. Findings for naive and memory subsets could not be checked against ground truth. Clonotypes are single alpha or beta chains, not paired receptors.

V is TRBV7-9 and J is TRBJ2-1; D is perhaps TRBD2 (5 bases). This TCR was sampled from a human donor in good health. The specimen was naive CD8+ T cells from blood. CDR3 coding DNA: TGTGCCAGCAGTTCTCGGGGTGAGCAGTTCTTC. Protein sequence: CASSSRGEQFF.